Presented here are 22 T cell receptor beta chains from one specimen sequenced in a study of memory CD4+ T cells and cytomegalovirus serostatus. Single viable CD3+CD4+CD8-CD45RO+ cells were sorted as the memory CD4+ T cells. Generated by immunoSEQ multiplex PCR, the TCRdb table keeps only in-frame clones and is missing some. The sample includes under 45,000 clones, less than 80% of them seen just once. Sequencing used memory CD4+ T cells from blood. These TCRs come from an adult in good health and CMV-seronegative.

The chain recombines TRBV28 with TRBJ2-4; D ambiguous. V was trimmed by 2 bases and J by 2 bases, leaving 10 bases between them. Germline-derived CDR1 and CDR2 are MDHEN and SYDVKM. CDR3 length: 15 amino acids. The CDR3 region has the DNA TGTGCCAGCAGTTTAAGCATTGGGCCCAAAAACATTCAGTACTTC. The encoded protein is CASSLSIGPKNIQYF.

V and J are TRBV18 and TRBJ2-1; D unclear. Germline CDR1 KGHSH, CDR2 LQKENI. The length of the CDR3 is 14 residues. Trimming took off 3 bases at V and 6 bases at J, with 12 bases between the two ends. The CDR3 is CASSPADNFNEQFF. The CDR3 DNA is TGTGCCAGCTCACCCGCCGACAACTTCAATGAGCAGTTCTTC.

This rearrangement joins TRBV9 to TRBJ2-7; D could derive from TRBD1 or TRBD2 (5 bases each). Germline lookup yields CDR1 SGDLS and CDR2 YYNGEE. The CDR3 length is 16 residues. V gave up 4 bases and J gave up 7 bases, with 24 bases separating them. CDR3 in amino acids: CASSPTRDERAWEQYF. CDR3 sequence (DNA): TGTGCCAGCAGCCCGACCCGGGACGAGAGGGCGTGGGAGCAGTACTTC.

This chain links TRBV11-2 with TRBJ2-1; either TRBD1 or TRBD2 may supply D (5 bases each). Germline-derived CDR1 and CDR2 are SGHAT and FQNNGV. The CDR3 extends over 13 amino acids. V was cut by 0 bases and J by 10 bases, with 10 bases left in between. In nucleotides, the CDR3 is TGTGCCAGCAGCTTAGATTGGGGCGGGGAGCAGTTCTTC. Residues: CASSLDWGGEQFF. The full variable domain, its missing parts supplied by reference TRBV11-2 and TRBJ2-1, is EAGVAQSPRYKIIEKRQSVAFWCNPISGHATLYWYQQILGQGPKLLIQFQNNGVVDDSQLPKDRFSAERLKGVDSTLKIQPAKLEDSAVYLCASSLDWGGEQFFGPGTRLTVL.

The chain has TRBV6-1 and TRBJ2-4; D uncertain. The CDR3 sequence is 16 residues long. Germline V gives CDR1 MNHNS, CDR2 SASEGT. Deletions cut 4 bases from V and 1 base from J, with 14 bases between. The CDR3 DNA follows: TGTGCCAGCAGTGGGCGACAAGGGCGGGCCAAAAACATTCAGTACTTC. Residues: CASSGRQGRAKNIQYF.

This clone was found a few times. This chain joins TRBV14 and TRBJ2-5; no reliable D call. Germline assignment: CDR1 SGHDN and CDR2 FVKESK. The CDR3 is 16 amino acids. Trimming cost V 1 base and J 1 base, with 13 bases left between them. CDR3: CASSQGLGSLQETQYF. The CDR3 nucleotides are TGTGCCAGCAGCCAAGGGTTAGGCAGCCTCCAAGAGACCCAGTACTTC.

CDR3: CASSLDPGLNTGELFF. DNA of the CDR3: TGTGCCAGCAGCTTAGACCCGGGACTAAACACCGGGGAGCTGTTTTTT. The genes are TRBV13 and TRBJ2-2; 7 bases agree with TRBD2. CDR1 PRHDT and CDR2 FYEKMQ come from the germline V gene (reference sequence). This CDR3 region has 16 residues. The trim removed 1 base at V and 2 bases at J, leaving 4 bases unmatched. Complete variable domain (other parts from reference TRBV13 and TRBJ2-2): AAGVIQSPRHLIKEKRETATLKCYPIPRHDTVYWYQQGPGQDPQFLISFYEKMQSDKGSIPDRFSAQQFSDYHSELNMSSLELGDSALYFCASSLDPGLNTGELFFGEGSRLTVL.

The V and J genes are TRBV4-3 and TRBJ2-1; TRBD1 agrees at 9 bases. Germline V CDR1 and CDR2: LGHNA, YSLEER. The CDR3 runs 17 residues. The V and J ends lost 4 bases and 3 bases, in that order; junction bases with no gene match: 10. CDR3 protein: CASSPGTGQGNYNEQFF. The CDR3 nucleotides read TGCGCCAGCAGCCCAGGGACGGGACAGGGAAACTACAATGAGCAGTTCTTC.

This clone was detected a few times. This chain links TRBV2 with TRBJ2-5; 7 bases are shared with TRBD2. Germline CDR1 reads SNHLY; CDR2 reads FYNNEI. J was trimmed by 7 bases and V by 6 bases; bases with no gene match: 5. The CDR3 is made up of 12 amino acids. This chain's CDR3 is CASSRGEGTQYF. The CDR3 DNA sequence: TGTGCCAGCAGCCGGGGGGAAGGGACCCAGTACTTC.

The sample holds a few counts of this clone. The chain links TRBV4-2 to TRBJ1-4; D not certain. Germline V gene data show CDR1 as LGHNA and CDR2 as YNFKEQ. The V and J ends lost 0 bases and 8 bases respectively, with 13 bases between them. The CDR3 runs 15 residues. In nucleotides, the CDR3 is TGTGCCAGCAGCCAAGAACATAACCCCGAGGAAAAACTGTTTTTT. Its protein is CASSQEHNPEEKLFF.

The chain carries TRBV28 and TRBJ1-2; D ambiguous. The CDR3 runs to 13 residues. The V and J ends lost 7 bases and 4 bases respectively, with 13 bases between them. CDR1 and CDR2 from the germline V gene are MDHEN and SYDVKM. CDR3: CASTNRALYGYTF. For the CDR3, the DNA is TGTGCCAGCACAAACCGGGCCCTCTATGGCTACACCTTC.

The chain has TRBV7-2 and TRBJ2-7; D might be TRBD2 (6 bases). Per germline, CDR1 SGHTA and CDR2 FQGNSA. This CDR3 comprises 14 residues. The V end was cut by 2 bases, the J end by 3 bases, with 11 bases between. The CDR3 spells CASSLNQRVYEQYF. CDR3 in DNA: TGTGCCAGCAGCTTAAACCAGCGGGTCTACGAGCAGTACTTC.

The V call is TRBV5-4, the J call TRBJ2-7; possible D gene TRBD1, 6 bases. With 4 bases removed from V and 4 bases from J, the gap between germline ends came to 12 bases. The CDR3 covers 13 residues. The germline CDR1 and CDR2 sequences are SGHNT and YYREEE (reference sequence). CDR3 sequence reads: CASSPGQQYEQYF. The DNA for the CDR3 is TGTGCCAGCAGCCCCGGACAGCAGTACGAGCAGTACTTC.

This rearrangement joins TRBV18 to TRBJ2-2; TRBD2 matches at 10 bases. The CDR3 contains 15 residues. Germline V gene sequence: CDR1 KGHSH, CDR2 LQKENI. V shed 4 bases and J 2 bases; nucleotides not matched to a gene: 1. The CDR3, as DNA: TGTGCCAGCTCACGGACTAGCGGTAACACCGGGGAGCTGTTTTTT. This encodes CASSRTSGNTGELFF.

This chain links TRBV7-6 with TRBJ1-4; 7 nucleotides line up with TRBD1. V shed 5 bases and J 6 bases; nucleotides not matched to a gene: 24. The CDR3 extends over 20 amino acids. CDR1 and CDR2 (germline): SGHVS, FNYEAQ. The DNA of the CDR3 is TGTGCCAGCAGCCAAACCCCCCCGACAGGGTCAAGAGGGGTATATGAAAAACTGTTTTTT. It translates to CASSQTPPTGSRGVYEKLFF.

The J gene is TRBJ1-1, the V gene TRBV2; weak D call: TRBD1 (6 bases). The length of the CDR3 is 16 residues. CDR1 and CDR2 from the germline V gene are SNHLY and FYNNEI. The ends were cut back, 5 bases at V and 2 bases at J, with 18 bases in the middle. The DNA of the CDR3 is TGTGCCAGCAGTTTCGAGGGGGGGAGGTCAAACACTGAAGCTTTCTTT. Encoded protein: CASSFEGGRSNTEAFF.

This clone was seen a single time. This CDR3 is CASSAPGTKNTEAFF. CDR3 DNA sequence: TGTGCCAGCAGTGCCCCCGGGACCAAGAACACTGAAGCTTTCTTT. V is TRBV27 and J is TRBJ1-1, with D possibly TRBD1 on 5 matching bases. V was trimmed by 5 bases and J by 1 base, leaving 14 bases between them. CDR1 is MNHEY and CDR2 is SMNVEV in the germline V gene (reference sequence). The CDR3 has 15 amino acids.

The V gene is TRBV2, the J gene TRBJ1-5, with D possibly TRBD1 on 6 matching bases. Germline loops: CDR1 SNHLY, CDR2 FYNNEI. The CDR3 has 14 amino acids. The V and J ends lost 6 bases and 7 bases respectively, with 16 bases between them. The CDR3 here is CASREGGGWQPQHF. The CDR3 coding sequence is TGTGCCAGCAGGGAGGGCGGGGGCTGGCAGCCCCAGCATTTT.

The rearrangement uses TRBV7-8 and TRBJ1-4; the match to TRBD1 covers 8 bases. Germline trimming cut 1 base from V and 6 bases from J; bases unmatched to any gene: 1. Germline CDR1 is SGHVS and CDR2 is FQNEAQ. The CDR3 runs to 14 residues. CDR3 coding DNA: TGTGCCAGCAGCTTAGGGACAGGGTATGAAAAACTGTTTTTT. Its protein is CASSLGTGYEKLFF.

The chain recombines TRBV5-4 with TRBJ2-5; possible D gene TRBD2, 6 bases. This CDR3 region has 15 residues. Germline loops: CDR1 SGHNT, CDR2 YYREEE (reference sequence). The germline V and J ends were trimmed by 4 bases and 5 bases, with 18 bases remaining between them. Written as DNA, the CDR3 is TGTGCCAGCAGCATTAAGGTGGACGGAGGGGAGACCCAGTACTTC. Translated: CASSIKVDGGETQYF. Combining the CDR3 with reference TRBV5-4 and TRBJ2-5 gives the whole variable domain ETGVTQSPTHLIKTRGQQVTLRCSSQSGHNTVSWYQQALGQGPQFIFQYYREEENGRGNFPPRFSGLQFPNYSSELNVNALELDDSALYLCASSIKVDGGETQYFGPGTRLLVL.

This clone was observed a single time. The CDR3 DNA is TGTGCCAGCAGTGCGCAGGTTAACACTGAAGCTTTCTTT. Translated, it gives CASSAQVNTEAFF. The gene calls are TRBV2 and TRBJ1-1; D is undetermined. Germline CDR1 is SNHLY and CDR2 is FYNNEI. This CDR3 comprises 13 residues. V was shortened by 4 bases and J by 2 bases, with 8 bases between the two germline ends.

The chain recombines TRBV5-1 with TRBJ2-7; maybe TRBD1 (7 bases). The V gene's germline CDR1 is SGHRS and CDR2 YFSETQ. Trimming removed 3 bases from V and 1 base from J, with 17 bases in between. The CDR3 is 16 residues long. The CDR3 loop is CASSSTGTAGSYEQYF. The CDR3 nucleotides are TGCGCCAGCAGCTCGACAGGGACAGCGGGTTCCTACGAGCAGTACTTC.